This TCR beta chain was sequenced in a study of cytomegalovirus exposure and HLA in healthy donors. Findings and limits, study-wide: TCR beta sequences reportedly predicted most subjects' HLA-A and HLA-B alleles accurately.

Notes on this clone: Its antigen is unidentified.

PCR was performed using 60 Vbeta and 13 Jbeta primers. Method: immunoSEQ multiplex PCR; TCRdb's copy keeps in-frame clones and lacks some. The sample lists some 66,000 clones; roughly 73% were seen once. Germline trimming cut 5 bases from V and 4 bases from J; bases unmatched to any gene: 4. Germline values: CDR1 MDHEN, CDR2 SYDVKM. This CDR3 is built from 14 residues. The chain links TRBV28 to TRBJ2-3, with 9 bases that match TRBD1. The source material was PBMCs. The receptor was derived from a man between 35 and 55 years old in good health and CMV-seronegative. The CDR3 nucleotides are TGTGCCAGCAGTCAACGGGACAGGGCAGATACGCAGTATTTT. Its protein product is CASSQRDRADTQYF.